The T cell receptor beta chain described here comes from a study of control samples from healthy donors and cancer patients. Trimming cost V 1 base and J 1 base, with 10 bases left between them. CDR3 length: 15 residues. Per the germline V gene, CDR1 is MGHRA and CDR2 is YSYEKL. The method was immunoSEQ multiplex PCR; TCRdb's version includes in-frame clones alone and lacks a portion of them. The data show tens of thousands of clones, with approximately 89% seen just once and roughly 12% held by the top ten. What was sequenced was PBMCs. The source of this sequence is a woman in her sixties with lung cancer. The chain recombines TRBV4-1 with TRBJ2-5; D is unresolved. The CDR3 is CASSQVSDFQETQYF. CDR3 nucleotides: TGCGCCAGCAGCCAAGTCTCCGACTTCCAAGAGACCCAGTACTTC.